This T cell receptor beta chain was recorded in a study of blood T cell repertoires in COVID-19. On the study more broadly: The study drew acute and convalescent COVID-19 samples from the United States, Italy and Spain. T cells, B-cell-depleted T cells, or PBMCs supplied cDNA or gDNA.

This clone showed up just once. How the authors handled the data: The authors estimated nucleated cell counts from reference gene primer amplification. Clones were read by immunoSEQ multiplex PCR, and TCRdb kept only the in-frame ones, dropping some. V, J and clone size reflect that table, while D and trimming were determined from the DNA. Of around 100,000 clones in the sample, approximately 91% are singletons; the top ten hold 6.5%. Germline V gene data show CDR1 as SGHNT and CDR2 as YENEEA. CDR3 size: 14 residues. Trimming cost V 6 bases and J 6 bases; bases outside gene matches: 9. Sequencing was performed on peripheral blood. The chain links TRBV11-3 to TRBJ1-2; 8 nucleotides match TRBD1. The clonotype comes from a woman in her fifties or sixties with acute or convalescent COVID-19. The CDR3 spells CASRERTGGHGYTF. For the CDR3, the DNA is TGTGCCAGCAGGGAGAGAACAGGGGGGCATGGCTACACCTTC.